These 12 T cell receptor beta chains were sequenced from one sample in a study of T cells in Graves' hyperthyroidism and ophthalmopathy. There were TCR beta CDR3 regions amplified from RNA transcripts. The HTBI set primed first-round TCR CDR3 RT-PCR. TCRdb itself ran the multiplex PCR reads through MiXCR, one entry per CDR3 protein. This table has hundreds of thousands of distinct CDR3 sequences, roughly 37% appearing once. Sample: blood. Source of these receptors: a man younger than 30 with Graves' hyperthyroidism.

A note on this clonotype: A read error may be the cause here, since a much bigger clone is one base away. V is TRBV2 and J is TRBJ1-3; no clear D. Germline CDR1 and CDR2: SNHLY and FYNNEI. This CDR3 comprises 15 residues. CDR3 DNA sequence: TGTTCCAGCAGCTCTGACGCGGTCAGTGGAAACACCATATATTTT. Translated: CSSSSDAVSGNTIYF.

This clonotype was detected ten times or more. CDR3 protein: CASSGPEGMNTEAFF. The CDR3 DNA follows: TGTGCCAGCAGTGGCCCTGAGGGCATGAACACTGAAGCTTTCTTT. The chain is built from TRBV7-8 and TRBJ1-1; D gene ambiguous. This CDR3 is built from 15 residues. Germline-derived CDR1 and CDR2 are SGHVS and FQNEAQ. The germline V and J ends were trimmed by 6 bases and 0 bases, with 14 bases remaining between them.

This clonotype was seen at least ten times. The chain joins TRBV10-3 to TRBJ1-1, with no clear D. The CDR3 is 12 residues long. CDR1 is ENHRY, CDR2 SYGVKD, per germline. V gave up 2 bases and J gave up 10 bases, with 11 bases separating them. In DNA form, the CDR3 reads TGTGCCATCAGTGAGGGGAGGGTCGGAGCTTTCTTT. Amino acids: CAISEGRVGAFF.

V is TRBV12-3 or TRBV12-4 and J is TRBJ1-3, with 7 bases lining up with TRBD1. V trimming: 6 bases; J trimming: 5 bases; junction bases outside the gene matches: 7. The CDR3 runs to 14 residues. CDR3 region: CASSLPGQRNTIYF. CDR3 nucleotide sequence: TGTGCCAGCAGCCTGCCGGGACAGCGAAACACCATATATTTT.

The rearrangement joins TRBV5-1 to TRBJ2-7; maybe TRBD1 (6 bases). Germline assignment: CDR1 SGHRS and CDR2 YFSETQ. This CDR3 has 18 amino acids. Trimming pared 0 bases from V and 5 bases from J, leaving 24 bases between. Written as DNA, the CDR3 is TGCGCCAGCAGCTTGGGGCCTCGACAGGACAGCGGTGGTGACGAGCAGTACTTC. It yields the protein CASSLGPRQDSGGDEQYF.

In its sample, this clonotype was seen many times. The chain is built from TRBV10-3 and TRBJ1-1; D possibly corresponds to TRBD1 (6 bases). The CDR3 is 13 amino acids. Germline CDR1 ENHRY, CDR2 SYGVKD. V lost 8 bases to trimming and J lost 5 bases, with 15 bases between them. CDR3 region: CAISQGGGTEAFF. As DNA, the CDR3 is TGTGCCATCTCACAGGGTGGGGGAACTGAAGCTTTCTTT.

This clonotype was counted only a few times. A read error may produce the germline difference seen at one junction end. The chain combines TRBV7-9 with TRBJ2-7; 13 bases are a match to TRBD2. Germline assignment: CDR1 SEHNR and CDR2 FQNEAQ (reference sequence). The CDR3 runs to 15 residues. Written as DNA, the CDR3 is TGCGCCAGCAGCCAAGATTGGGGACTAGCGGGGGAGCAGTACTTC. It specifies CASSQDWGLAGEQYF.

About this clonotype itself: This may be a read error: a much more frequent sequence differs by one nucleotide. Here the CDR3 reads CAGSDLAVYEQYF. The DNA for the CDR3 is TGTGCCGGCAGTGACTTAGCGGTATACGAGCAGTACTTC. The rearrangement uses TRBV2 and TRBJ2-7; a possible D gene is TRBD2 (6 bases). Germline CDR1 is SNHLY and CDR2 is FYNNEI. The length of the CDR3 is 13 residues.

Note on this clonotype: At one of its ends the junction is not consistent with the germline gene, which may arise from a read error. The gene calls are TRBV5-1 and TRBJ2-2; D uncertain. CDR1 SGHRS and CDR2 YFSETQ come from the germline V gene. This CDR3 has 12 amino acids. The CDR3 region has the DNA TGCGCCAGCAGCCAGAACTCCGGGGAGCTGTTTTTT. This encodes CASSQNSGELFF.

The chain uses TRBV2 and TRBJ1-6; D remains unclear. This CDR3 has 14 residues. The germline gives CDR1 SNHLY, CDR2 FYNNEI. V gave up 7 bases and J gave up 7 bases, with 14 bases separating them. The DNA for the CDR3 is TGTGCCAGCAACTTAGGAAACCGGAATTCACCCCTCCACTTT. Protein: CASNLGNRNSPLHF.

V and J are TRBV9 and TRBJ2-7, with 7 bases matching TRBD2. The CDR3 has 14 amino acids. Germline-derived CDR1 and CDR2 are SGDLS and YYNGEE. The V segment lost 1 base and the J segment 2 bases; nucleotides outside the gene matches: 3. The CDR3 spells CASSVTAGTYEQYF. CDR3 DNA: TGTGCCAGCAGCGTAACAGCGGGGACCTACGAGCAGTACTTC.

CDR3 sequence (DNA): TGTGCCAGCAGCTTAAGTTGGGCAGGGGGCTACACCTTC. Its translation: CASSLSWAGGYTF. V gene TRBV7-3 combines with J gene TRBJ1-2; tentative D call: TRBD1 (5 bases). Trimming cost V 1 base and J 8 bases, with 11 bases left between them. The CDR3 length is 13 residues. Germline CDR1 and CDR2: SGHTA and FQGTGA.